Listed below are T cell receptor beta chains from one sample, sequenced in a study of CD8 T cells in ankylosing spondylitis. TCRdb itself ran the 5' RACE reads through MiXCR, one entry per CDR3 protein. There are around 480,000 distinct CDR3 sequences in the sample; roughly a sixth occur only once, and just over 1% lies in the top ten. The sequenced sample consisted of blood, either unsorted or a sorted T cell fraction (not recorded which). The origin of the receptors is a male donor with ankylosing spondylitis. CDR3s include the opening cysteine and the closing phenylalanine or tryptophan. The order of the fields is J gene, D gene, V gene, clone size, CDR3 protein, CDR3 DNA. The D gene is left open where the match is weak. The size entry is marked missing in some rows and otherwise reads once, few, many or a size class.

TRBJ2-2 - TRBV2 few CASRAPTGRATGELFF TGTGCCAGCAGAGCCCCGACAGGGAGGGCCACCGGGGAGCTGTTTTTT
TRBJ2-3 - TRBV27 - CASSLGTRGTDTQYF TGTGCCAGCAGTTTAGGAACCCGAGGGACAGATACGCAGTATTTT
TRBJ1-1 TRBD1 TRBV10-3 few CAISESRTGEDAEAFF TGTGCCATCAGTGAGTCCAGGACAGGGGAAGACGCTGAAGCTTTCTTT
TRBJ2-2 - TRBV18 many CASSPKDGGGELFF TGTGCCAGCTCACCAAAGGACGGAGGCGGGGAGCTGTTTTTT
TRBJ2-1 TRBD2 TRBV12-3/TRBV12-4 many CASSPGLAGVVEQFF TGTGCCAGCAGTCCTGGGTTAGCGGGAGTTGTTGAGCAGTTCTTC
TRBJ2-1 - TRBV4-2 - CASSQDGGLSSYNEQFF TGTGCCAGCAGCCAAGACGGCGGATTGAGCTCCTACAATGAGCAGTTCTTC
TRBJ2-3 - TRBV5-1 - CASSAGSEGVTQYF TGCGCCAGCAGCGCCGGGTCCGAGGGAGTTACGCAGTATTTT
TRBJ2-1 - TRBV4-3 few CASSQEDTLYNEQFF TGCGCCAGCAGCCAAGAAGACACACTCTACAATGAGCAGTTCTTC
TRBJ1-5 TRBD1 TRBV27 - CASRVQGGISNQPQHF TGTGCCAGCAGGGTCCAGGGGGGCATTAGCAATCAGCCCCAGCATTTT
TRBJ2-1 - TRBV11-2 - CASSSRLFDTYNEQFF TGTGCCAGCAGCTCCCGACTCTTCGATACTTACAATGAGCAGTTCTTC
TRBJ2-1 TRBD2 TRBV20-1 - CSAYRLAGGAFYNEQFF TGCAGTGCATATCGACTAGCGGGGGGGGCCTTCTACAATGAGCAGTTCTTC
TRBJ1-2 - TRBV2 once CASSERTGPGGYTF TGTGCCAGCAGTGAACGGACGGGGCCGGGTGGCTACACCTTC
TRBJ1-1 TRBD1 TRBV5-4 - CASSLGGTGGGNTEAFF TGTGCCAGCAGCTTGGGTGGGACAGGAGGGGGGAACACTGAAGCTTTCTTT
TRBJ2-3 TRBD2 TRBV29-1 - CSVGTSGSGTDTQYF TGCAGCGTGGGGACTAGCGGGTCCGGCACAGATACGCAGTATTTT
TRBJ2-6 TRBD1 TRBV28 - CASSPRGGGSGANVLTF TGTGCCAGCAGTCCCCGAGGGGGCGGGTCTGGGGCCAACGTCCTGACTTTC
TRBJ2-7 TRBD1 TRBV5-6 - CASSWSGTGKNSYEQYF TGTGCCAGCAGCTGGTCCGGGACAGGGAAGAACTCCTACGAGCAGTACTTC
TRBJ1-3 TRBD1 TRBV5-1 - CASSRTGGSGNTIYF TGCGCCAGCAGCCGGACAGGGGGCTCCGGAAACACCATATATTTT
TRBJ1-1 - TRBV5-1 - CASSLEGQSTEAFF TGCGCCAGCAGCTTGGAAGGACAGTCGACTGAAGCTTTCTTT
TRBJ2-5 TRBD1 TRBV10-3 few CAAFRDSQETQYF TGTGCCGCTTTCCGGGACAGCCAAGAGACCCAGTACTTC
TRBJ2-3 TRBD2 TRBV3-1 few CASSQQIAGNTDTQYF TGTGCCAGCAGCCAACAAATAGCGGGGAACACAGATACGCAGTATTTT
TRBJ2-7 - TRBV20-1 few CSASLAAYEQYF TGCAGTGCTAGTCTCGCAGCCTACGAGCAGTACTTC
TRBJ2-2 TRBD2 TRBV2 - CASRTGGADTGELFF TGTGCCAGCAGGACCGGGGGGGCGGACACCGGGGAGCTGTTTTTT